A selection of T cell receptor beta chains follows, all from one sample in a study of shared clonotypes between healthy human individuals. Libraries were prepared by immunoSEQ multiplex PCR; TCRdb keeps only in-frame clonotypes and omits some of them. The table lists roughly 2 million clones, about 95% of them singletons. The source material was naive CD8+ T cells sorted from blood. Every receptor here comes from a man aged 18 to 30 in good health. CDR3s include the opening cysteine and the closing phenylalanine or tryptophan. Fields, in order: D gene, V gene, clone size, J gene, CDR3 protein, CDR3 DNA. The D gene is left open where the match is weak. Clone sizes are given selectively: once, few, many, or a class where the clone is expanded.

.,TRBV5-1,.,TRBJ2-1,CASSLILEVGYNEQFF,TGCGCCAGCAGCTTGATTCTTGAAGTTGGGTATAATGAGCAGTTCTTC
TRBD1,TRBV5-8,.,TRBJ2-7,CASDVQGARYEQYF,TGTGCCAGCGATGTTCAGGGGGCCCGCTACGAGCAGTACTTC
.,TRBV5-1,.,TRBJ2-2,CASRGSRGELFF,TGCGCCAGCAGGGGGTCGCGCGGGGAGCTGTTTTTT
TRBD2,TRBV5-6,.,TRBJ2-7,CASSPEHSGSWYEQYF,TGTGCCAGCAGTCCTGAACATAGCGGGAGTTGGTACGAGCAGTACTTC
TRBD2,TRBV6-1,.,TRBJ2-3,CASTASGTTDTQYF,TGTGCCAGCACCGCTAGCGGTACCACAGATACGCAGTATTTT
.,TRBV5-4,.,TRBJ2-7,CASSLPDRTYEQYF,TGTGCCAGCAGCCTGCCCGACAGAACCTACGAGCAGTACTTC
.,TRBV10-3,.,TRBJ2-7,CAIRTDYEQYF,TGTGCCATCAGGACAGACTACGAGCAGTACTTC
.,TRBV7-9,.,TRBJ2-2,CASSLELAVPGELFF,TGTGCCAGCAGCTTGGAACTAGCTGTCCCCGGGGAGCTGTTTTTT
.,TRBV10-3,.,TRBJ2-4,CAIQRLAKNIQYF,TGTGCCATCCAGAGGCTAGCCAAAAACATTCAGTACTTC
TRBD2,TRBV13,.,TRBJ2-5,CASSPGGETQYF,TGTGCCAGCAGCCCGGGAGGAGAGACCCAGTACTTC
TRBD1,TRBV7-9,once,TRBJ2-7,CASSPKDRYEQYF,TGTGCCAGCAGCCCAAAGGACAGGTACGAGCAGTACTTC
.,TRBV2,.,TRBJ2-7,CASRDASSYEQYF,TGTGCCAGCAGGGACGCGAGCTCCTACGAGCAGTACTTC
.,TRBV15,once,TRBJ1-2,CATSRDLSIDFYGYTF,TGTGCCACCAGCAGAGATCTTTCGATAGATTTCTATGGCTACACCTTC
.,TRBV5-4,.,TRBJ2-7,CASSLRGASYEQYF,TGTGCCAGCAGCCTGAGGGGGGCCTCCTACGAGCAGTACTTC
TRBD2,TRBV7-2,once,TRBJ2-3,CASSLFTSGWGSTDTQYF,TGTGCCAGCAGCTTATTCACTAGCGGGTGGGGTAGCACAGATACGCAGTATTTT
TRBD1,TRBV6-5,.,TRBJ1-6,CASSPVGQGYSPLHF,TGTGCCAGCAGCCCCGTAGGACAGGGGTATTCACCCCTCCACTTT
TRBD1,TRBV19,.,TRBJ1-1,CASSPGTGGWDAEAFF,TGTGCCAGTAGTCCGGGGACAGGGGGCTGGGACGCTGAAGCTTTCTTT
TRBD2,TRBV10-3,.,TRBJ2-5,CAIRTSGEETQYF,TGTGCCATCAGGACTAGCGGGGAAGAGACCCAGTACTTC
.,TRBV4-3,.,TRBJ1-3,CASSQDRWGRGNTIYF,TGCGCCAGCAGCCAAGATCGGTGGGGCCGCGGAAACACCATATATTTT
.,TRBV19,once,TRBJ1-3,CASSLTANSGNTIYF,TGTGCCAGTAGCTTGACAGCGAATTCTGGAAACACCATATATTTT
.,TRBV5-1,.,TRBJ1-2,CASRLTDNYGYTF,TGCGCCAGCAGATTGACGGATAACTATGGCTACACCTTC
TRBD1,TRBV7-9,.,TRBJ2-7,CASSLAGGESSYEQYF,TGTGCCAGCAGCTTAGCAGGGGGCGAAAGCTCCTACGAGCAGTACTTC
TRBD1,TRBV19,.,TRBJ2-7,CASSLTGTYEQYF,TGTGCCAGTAGCCTGACAGGGACCTACGAGCAGTACTTC